These T cell receptor beta chains were read from a single sample in a study of cytomegalovirus exposure and HLA in healthy donors. Sequenced by immunoSEQ multiplex PCR; TCRdb stores in-frame clones only, minus some. Of about 93,000 clones in the sample, around 84% are singletons; the top ten hold about 3%. The sequencing sample was made of PBMCs. All receptors come from a woman aged 40-49 years in good health and CMV-seronegative. Each CDR3 is given with its conserved first and last residue. A D gene is named only where the DNA matches it firmly. Only part of the rows carry a size: once, few, many, or a class if the clone is expanded.

J	size	D	V	DNA	CDR3
TRBJ2-7	.	.	TRBV6-1	TGTGCCAGCATTGGCGGGTCCTACGAGCAGTACTTC	CASIGGSYEQYF
TRBJ2-1	.	TRBD2	TRBV5-1	TGCGCCAGCTCTGGACTAGCCTACAATGAGCAGTTCTTC	CASSGLAYNEQFF
TRBJ2-7	.	TRBD2	TRBV28	TGTGCCAGCAGTAACCCGTCGACTAGCGGGAGACCCTACGAGCAGTACTTC	CASSNPSTSGRPYEQYF
TRBJ1-2	.	TRBD1	TRBV6-1	TGTGCCAGCAGCATAGGGGGCCTCTATGGCTACACCTTC	CASSIGGLYGYTF
TRBJ1-1	.	.	TRBV7-9	TGTTCCAGCAGCCCTCCAGGGGCGCAGGGCACTGAAGCTTTCTTT	CSSSPPGAQGTEAFF
TRBJ1-1	.	TRBD1	TRBV9	TGTGCCAGCAGCAGGGGGGGACAGGCGTTCACTGAAGCTTTCTTT	CASSRGGQAFTEAFF
TRBJ2-7	few	TRBD1	TRBV29-1	TGCAGCGTTAACAGGGGAACCTACGAGCAGTACTTC	CSVNRGTYEQYF
TRBJ2-7	few	.	TRBV4-1	TGCGCCAGCAGCCAAGACGGAACAGGAAAGCAGTACTTC	CASSQDGTGKQYF
TRBJ2-7	.	.	TRBV6-5	TGTGCCAGCAGTTACACAGTAGACTACGAGCAGTACTTC	CASSYTVDYEQYF
TRBJ1-2	.	.	TRBV6-1	TGTGCCAGCAGTGATCTGTCTGGCTACACCTTC	CASSDLSGYTF
TRBJ1-5	few	.	TRBV27	TGTGCCAGCAGTTCCGGGACAAAAATCGTCGGCAATCAGCCCCAGCATTTT	CASSSGTKIVGNQPQHF
TRBJ1-1	.	.	TRBV7-8	TGTGCCAGCAGCTTAAACGACAGGTTGAACACTGAAGCTTTCTTT	CASSLNDRLNTEAFF
TRBJ1-4	.	.	TRBV4-3	TGCGCCAGCAGCCAAGATTTTGCCGGGGGTGAAAAACTGTTTTTT	CASSQDFAGGEKLFF
TRBJ2-1	.	.	TRBV28	TGTGCCAGCAGTACACAGGGAGGGTTATGGCGCAATGAGCAGTTCTTC	CASSTQGGLWRNEQFF
TRBJ2-2	.	TRBD2	TRBV7-6	TGTGCCAGCAGCTTAGCTGACCTAGCGGGAACCGGGGAGCTGTTTTTT	CASSLADLAGTGELFF
TRBJ1-1	.	.	TRBV11-3	TGTGCCAGCAGCTCTCAGGGTCCTGGGACTGAAGCTTTCTTT	CASSSQGPGTEAFF
TRBJ1-4	few	TRBD1	TRBV7-2	TGTGCCAGCAGCTGGACCTCGACAGGGGCGGGGGAAAAACTGTTTTTT	CASSWTSTGAGEKLFF
TRBJ2-7	.	.	TRBV19	TGTGCCAGTAGGGGGGCGTTGGACCGAGGCGAGCAGTACTTC	CASRGALDRGEQYF
TRBJ2-7	.	TRBD2	TRBV27	TGTGCCAGCGGCCCCGCGGGGGGCGGGTACGAGCAGTACTTC	CASGPAGGGYEQYF
TRBJ1-1	.	TRBD1	TRBV5-1	TGCGCCAGCAGTTTGGACAGGGCGGACACTGAAGCTTTCTTT	CASSLDRADTEAFF
TRBJ1-1	few	.	TRBV5-1	TGCGCCAGCAGCAATGGGGGCGTCGGCACTGAAGCTTTCTTT	CASSNGGVGTEAFF
TRBJ1-3	.	TRBD1	TRBV19	TGTGCCAGTAGTGTCGGACAGGGGGAGACCTCTGGAAACACCATATATTTT	CASSVGQGETSGNTIYF
TRBJ2-1	.	.	TRBV6-5	TGTGCCAGCAGGACTACTCTATCCAATGAGCAGTTCTTC	CASRTTLSNEQFF
TRBJ2-1	.	.	TRBV12-5	TGTGCTAGTGGTTCCCTGACTCGCAATGAGCAGTTCTTC	CASGSLTRNEQFF
TRBJ2-6	.	TRBD1	TRBV27	TGTGCCAGCAGTTTATGGAAGGCGAGACAGGGGGTTTTAACCTCTGGGGCCAACGTCCTGACTTTC	CASSLWKARQGVLTSGANVLTF